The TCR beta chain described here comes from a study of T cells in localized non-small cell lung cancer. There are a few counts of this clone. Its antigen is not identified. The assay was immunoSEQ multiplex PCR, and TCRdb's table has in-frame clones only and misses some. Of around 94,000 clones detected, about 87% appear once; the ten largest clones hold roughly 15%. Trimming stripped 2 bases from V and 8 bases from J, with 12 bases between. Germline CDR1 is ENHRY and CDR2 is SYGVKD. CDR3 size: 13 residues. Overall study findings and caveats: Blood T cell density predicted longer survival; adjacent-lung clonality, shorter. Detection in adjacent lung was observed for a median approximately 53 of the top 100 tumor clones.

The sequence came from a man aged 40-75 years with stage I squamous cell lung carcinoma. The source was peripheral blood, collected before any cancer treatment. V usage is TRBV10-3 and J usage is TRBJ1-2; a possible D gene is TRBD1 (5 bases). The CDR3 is CAISERVGDGYTF. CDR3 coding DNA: TGTGCCATCAGTGAGAGGGTTGGGGACGGCTACACCTTC.